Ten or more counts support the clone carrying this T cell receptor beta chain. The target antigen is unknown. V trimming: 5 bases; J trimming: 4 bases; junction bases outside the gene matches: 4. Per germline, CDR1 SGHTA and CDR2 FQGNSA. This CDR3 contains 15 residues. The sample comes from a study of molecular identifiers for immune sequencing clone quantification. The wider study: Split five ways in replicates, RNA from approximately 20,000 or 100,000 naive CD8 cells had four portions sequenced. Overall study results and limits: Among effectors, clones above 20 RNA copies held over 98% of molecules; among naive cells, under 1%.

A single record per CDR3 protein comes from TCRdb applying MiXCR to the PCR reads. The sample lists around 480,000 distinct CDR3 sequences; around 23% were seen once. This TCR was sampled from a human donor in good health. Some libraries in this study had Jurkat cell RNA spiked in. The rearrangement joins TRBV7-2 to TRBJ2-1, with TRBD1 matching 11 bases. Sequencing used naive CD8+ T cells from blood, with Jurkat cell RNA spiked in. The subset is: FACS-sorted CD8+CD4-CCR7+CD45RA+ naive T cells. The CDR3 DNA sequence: TGTGCCAGCAGCCCCGGGACAGGGGGTTACAATGAGCAGTTCTTC. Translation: CASSPGTGGYNEQFF.